This T cell receptor (beta chain) comes out of a study of spatial heterogeneity in lung cancer. In the study overall: Alpha-chain sequences were detected in numbers that were consistently lower than beta-chain sequences.

The CDR3 loop spans 14 amino acids. From germline, CDR1 is SGHAT and CDR2 FQNNGV. With 4 bases removed from V and 5 bases from J, the gap between germline ends came to 14 bases. The sample holds many counts of this clonotype. MiXCR was run by TCRdb on the 5' RACE reads, yielding one entry per CDR3 protein. The sample lists roughly 70,000 distinct CDR3 sequences; about 8.2% were seen once. Indicated time point: blood at routine non-recurrence follow-up after resection. The sequenced material consisted of unsorted whole RNA from tumor, nontumor lung or frozen PBMC. The source of this sequence is a female donor with early-stage non-small cell lung cancer. The genes are TRBV11-2 and TRBJ1-2; D call uncertain. Sequenced here: PBMCs, sampled at follow-up. CDR3 amino acids: CASSSSYASYGYTF. CDR3 in DNA: TGTGCCAGCAGCTCCTCGTACGCCTCGTATGGCTACACCTTC.